Below are 28 T cell receptor beta chains sequenced from a single sample in a study of blood T cell repertoires in COVID-19 (dated by TCRdb to the early 2020s). Receptor amplification or capture employed the immunoSEQ multiplex PCR assay. In TCRdb, the immuneACCESS table is reduced to in-frame sequences with V and J assigned. These tables do not hold every clone; where another copy was compared, an unresolved V gene accounts for under half, and the others remain unexplained. In this sample the table shows some 250,000 clones, more than 85% of which occur a single time. The top ten constitute about 5.2% of the sample. The sequenced sample consisted of peripheral blood. The receptors here all came from a woman aged 55-75 years with COVID-19, enrolled during active disease.

This clone was recorded once. The rearrangement joins TRBV27 to TRBJ2-2, with a possible D match to TRBD1 (6 bases). The CDR3 loop spans 15 amino acids. V lost 3 bases and J lost 3, with 11 bases in between. From germline, CDR1 is MNHEY and CDR2 SMNVEV (reference sequence). The CDR3 here is CASSFRGPDTGELFF. CDR3 bases: TGTGCCAGCAGTTTCAGGGGTCCGGACACCGGGGAGCTGTTTTTT.

This clone has only one observation. J is TRBJ1-5 and V is TRBV28, with 8 bases fitting TRBD1. Looked up from germline, CDR1 is MDHEN and CDR2 is SYDVKM. This CDR3 spans 16 amino acids. J was trimmed by 6 bases and V by 2 bases; bases with no gene match: 9. CDR3 protein: CASSLKSPGTGQPQHF. The CDR3 nucleotides read TGTGCCAGCAGTTTAAAGTCGCCAGGGACAGGTCAGCCCCAGCATTTT.

This chain links TRBV30 with TRBJ2-5; D unresolved. Germline lookup yields CDR1 GTSNPN and CDR2 SVGIG (reference sequence). The CDR3 totals 11 residues. Trimming left V 2 bases short and J 2 bases short, with 3 bases between. In DNA form, the CDR3 reads TGTGCCTGGAGTATACAAGAGACCCAGTACTTC. As protein: CAWSIQETQYF.

The rearrangement joins TRBV7-3 to TRBJ2-2, with D possibly TRBD2 on 5 matching bases. The V gene lost 5 bases and the J gene lost 3 bases, with 13 bases spanning the gap. Germline V gene lookup returns CDR1 SGHTA and CDR2 FQGTGA. CDR3 length equals 15 residues. CDR3 sequence reads: CASSQSGLYTGELFF. As DNA, the CDR3 is TGTGCCAGCAGCCAGTCAGGACTTTACACCGGGGAGCTGTTTTTT. Looking up the rest from reference TRBV7-3 and TRBJ2-2 gives the full variable domain: GAGVSQTPSNKVTEKGKYVELRCDPISGHTALYWYRQSLGQGPEFLIYFQGTGAADDSGLPNDRFFAVRPEGSVSTLKIQRTERGDSAVYLCASSQSGLYTGELFFGEGSRLTVL.

A few counts support this clone. J is TRBJ2-7 and V is TRBV7-8, with 12 bases lining up with TRBD1. V lost 5 bases, J lost 3 bases, and 5 bases stayed unmatched. This CDR3 is 15 amino acids long. Looked up from germline, CDR1 is SGHVS and CDR2 is FQNEAQ. The CDR3 loop reads CASSGGTGGLYEQYF. The CDR3, as DNA: TGTGCCAGCAGCGGCGGGACAGGGGGCCTCTACGAGCAGTACTTC.

The V and J genes are TRBV29-1 and TRBJ2-1; 11 bases fit TRBD2. With V trimmed by 1 base and J by 10 bases, 3 bases remained unmatched. The germline gives CDR1 SQVTM, CDR2 ANQGSEA. This CDR3 is 13 amino acids long. The CDR3 region has the DNA TGCAGCGTTGAAGGACTAGCGGGAAGAGAGCAGTTCTTC. This gives the protein CSVEGLAGREQFF.

This chain connects TRBV24-1 to TRBJ2-2, with D perhaps matching TRBD2 (7 bases). The V gene's germline CDR1 is KGHDR and CDR2 SFDVKD. CDR3 length: 15 residues. The ends were cut back, 9 bases at V and 1 base at J, with 14 bases in the middle. Here the CDR3 DNA reads TGTGCCACCGCGCCGGGGGGCTGGAACACCGGGGAGCTGTTTTTT. It yields the protein CATAPGGWNTGELFF.

The chain is built from TRBV29-1 and TRBJ2-5, with D perhaps TRBD1 (6 bases). This CDR3 has 13 amino acids. Germline CDR1 SQVTM, CDR2 ANQGSEA. Trimming took 3 bases from V and 5 from J, leaving 13 bases between them. In DNA, the CDR3 is TGCAGCGTTGACCGGACAAGGGGGGAGACCCAGTACTTC. Its translation: CSVDRTRGETQYF.

About this clone itself: An end of the junction differs from the germline gene, which may be a read error. The V call is TRBV30, the J call TRBJ2-1, with 13 bases lining up with TRBD2. The CDR3 runs 14 residues. Germline CDR1 reads GTSNPN; CDR2 reads SVGIG (reference sequence). The CDR3 reads CAWSERGTSGKGIF. The CDR3 nucleotides read TGTGCCTGGAGTGAAAGGGGGACTAGCGGGAAGGGGATCTTC.

The chain recombines TRBV6-5 with TRBJ2-1; D gene ambiguous. Germline CDR1 reads MNHEY; CDR2 reads SVGAGI. The CDR3 is 15 residues long. V lost 2 bases and J lost 7, with 15 bases in between. The CDR3 sequence is CASSYRIPSLNEQFF. Here the CDR3 DNA reads TGTGCCAGCAGTTACCGTATCCCTAGTTTAAATGAGCAGTTCTTC.

The chain uses TRBV29-1 and TRBJ2-3, with a tentative D call TRBD1 (6 bases). Per the germline V gene, CDR1 is SQVTM and CDR2 is ANQGSEA. The V end was cut by 4 bases, the J end by 6 bases, with 14 bases between. The length of the CDR3 is 13 residues. CDR3 sequence reads: CSVAFDRRDTQYF. The DNA for the CDR3 is TGCAGCGTTGCTTTTGACAGGAGGGATACGCAGTATTTT.

This clone was detected only once. The chain recombines TRBV6-5 with TRBJ2-3; tentatively, D is TRBD2 (6 bases). CDR3 length: 15 residues. The V end lost 4 bases, the J end lost 6 bases, and 17 bases lay between the germline ends. The V gene's germline CDR1 is MNHEY and CDR2 SVGAGI. The CDR3 bases are TGTGCCAGCAGTTGGGGGGTGGGAAGCTCGGATACGCAGTATTTT. The encoded protein is CASSWGVGSSDTQYF.

The chain recombines TRBV7-3 with TRBJ2-1, with 7 bases that match TRBD2. The germline V gene has CDR1 SGHTA and CDR2 FQGTGA. CDR3 length: 15 residues. V shed 5 bases, J shed 4 bases, and the junction held 8 bases outside the gene matches. The CDR3 sequence: CASSPGPLAYNEQFF. CDR3 bases: TGTGCCAGCAGCCCGGGGCCACTAGCGTACAATGAGCAGTTCTTC.

This clone was seen only once. The chain carries TRBV28 and TRBJ1-5, with unresolved D. V was trimmed by 1 base and J by 7 bases, leaving 8 bases between them. Germline V lookup: CDR1 MDHEN, CDR2 SYDVKM. CDR3 size: 13 residues. CDR3 loop: CASSLFTVQPQHF. CDR3 nucleotide sequence: TGTGCCAGCAGTTTATTCACAGTACAGCCCCAGCATTTT.

The chain joins TRBV6-5 to TRBJ1-5, with a possible D match to TRBD1 (6 bases). The CDR3 has 15 amino acids. The V gene's germline CDR1 is MNHEY and CDR2 SVGAGI. Trimming stripped 0 bases from V and 5 bases from J, with 11 bases between. Here the CDR3 DNA reads TGTGCCAGCAGTTACTCGAGGGGGGGACATCAGCCCCAGCATTTT. This encodes CASSYSRGGHQPQHF.

The J gene is TRBJ2-3, the V gene TRBV5-1; the D gene is possibly TRBD2 (6 bases). This CDR3 comprises 15 residues. V was clipped by 0 bases and J by 4 bases, with 12 bases between them. Per the germline V gene, CDR1 is SGHRS and CDR2 is YFSETQ. This CDR3 is CASSLDGSRADTQYF. The CDR3 DNA reads as TGCGCCAGCAGCTTGGACGGGAGTAGGGCAGATACGCAGTATTTT.

This chain links TRBV20-1 with TRBJ1-2; D gene uncertain. The CDR3 runs 10 residues. V shed 6 bases and J shed 4 bases, with 6 bases lying between them. Germline V gives CDR1 DFQATT, CDR2 SNEGSKA (reference sequence). The CDR3, as DNA: TGCAGTGCCCAAGCCTATGGCTACACCTTC. Its protein is CSAQAYGYTF.

CDR3 nucleotide sequence: TGTGCCAGCCAGAGTCCGGGTTTCACTGAAGCTTTCTTT. Translating it yields CASQSPGFTEAFF. The V call is TRBV19, the J call TRBJ1-1; no definite D call. Trimming left V 9 bases short and J 4 bases short, with 15 bases between. The germline gives CDR1 LNHDA, CDR2 SQIVND (reference sequence). CDR3 size: 13 residues.

The chain combines TRBV7-9 with TRBJ2-1; TRBD1 matches 10 bases. This CDR3 has 14 residues. Germline CDR1 and CDR2: SEHNR and FQNEAQ (reference sequence). Trimming took 11 bases from V and 5 from J; bases not matched to a gene: 9. CDR3 bases: TGTGCCCTCCCGGGACAGGGGTTGGACAATGAGCAGTTCTTC. It codes for CALPGQGLDNEQFF. The variable domain in full, with the rest retrieved from reference TRBV7-9 and TRBJ2-1, is DTGVSQNPRHKITKRGQNVTFRCDPISEHNRLYWYRQTLGQGPEFLTYFQNEAQLEKSRLLSDRFSAERPKGSFSTLEIQRTEQGDSAMYLCALPGQGLDNEQFFGPGTRLTVL.

This rearrangement joins TRBV5-1 to TRBJ2-3; the match to TRBD2 covers 14 bases. V lost 0 bases to trimming and J lost 1 base; unmatched junction nucleotides: 4. CDR1 and CDR2 (germline): SGHRS, YFSETQ. This CDR3 has 18 residues. CDR3 region: CASSLGLAGGVGTDTQYF. DNA of the CDR3: TGCGCCAGCAGCTTGGGACTAGCGGGAGGGGTTGGCACAGATACGCAGTATTTT.

The chain recombines TRBV3-1 (or the pseudogene TRBV3-2) with TRBJ1-4; D is ambiguous. The germline V gene encodes CDR1 LGHDT and CDR2 YNNKEL (reference sequence). This CDR3 region has 14 residues. Trimming left V 5 bases short and J 5 bases short, with 12 bases between. This CDR3 is CASSFTHRNEKLFF. Written as DNA, the CDR3 is TGTGCCAGCAGCTTTACTCACCGGAATGAAAAACTGTTTTTT.

This clone was seen just once. This specimen includes other DNA sequences encoding the same CDR3. This chain connects TRBV6-5 to TRBJ1-4; 10 bases agree with TRBD1. The V segment lost 0 bases and the J segment 6 bases; nucleotides outside the gene matches: 1. This CDR3 spans 15 amino acids. Germline CDR1 MNHEY, CDR2 SVGAGI. The CDR3 here is CASSYSGTGDEKLFF. CDR3 coding DNA: TGTGCCAGCAGTTACTCGGGGACAGGGGATGAAAAACTGTTTTTT.

The chain is built from TRBV5-5 and TRBJ1-6; a possible D gene is TRBD1 (5 bases). Germline-derived CDR1 and CDR2 are SGHKS and YYEKEE (reference sequence). The CDR3 has 13 residues. Trimming took 4 bases from V and 10 from J, leaving 12 bases between them. As DNA, the CDR3 is TGTGCCAGCAGCCCGGGACTCGGATCACCCCTCCACTTT. Amino acids: CASSPGLGSPLHF.

The rearrangement links TRBV7-2 to TRBJ2-7, with D tentatively TRBD2 (6 bases). This CDR3 comprises 15 residues. Germline CDR1 and CDR2: SGHTA and FQGNSA. V was cut by 1 base and J by 2 bases, with 12 bases left in between. Here the CDR3 reads CASSLGLARAYEQYF. The CDR3 DNA reads TGTGCCAGCAGCTTAGGGCTAGCGCGAGCCTACGAGCAGTACTTC.

This chain uses TRBV30 with TRBJ1-6, with 7 bases that match TRBD1. Trimming cost V 0 bases and J 2 bases; bases outside gene matches: 10. The CDR3 is made up of 18 amino acids. CDR1 and CDR2 from the germline V gene are GTSNPN and SVGIG (reference sequence). In DNA, the CDR3 is TGTGCCTGGAGTGTACGCCGGACAGGTTGGACCTATAATTCACCCCTCCACTTT. It encodes CAWSVRRTGWTYNSPLHF.

This clone was detected ten times or more. This chain uses TRBV6-2 or TRBV6-3 with TRBJ1-2; 7 nucleotides agree with TRBD1. After removal of 6 bases from V and 0 bases from J, the junction contained 10 bases not matched to a gene. There are 16 residues in the CDR3. The germline V gene has CDR1 MNHEY and CDR2 SVGEGT. CDR3 sequence (DNA): TGTGCCAGCAGCTCCGGACAGGCGTCAGCTAACTATGGCTACACCTTC. It yields the protein CASSSGQASANYGYTF.

As DNA, the CDR3 is TGTGCCTGGAGTGTACGGGCGGGATTGGGCAATGAGCAGTTCTTC. Amino acid sequence: CAWSVRAGLGNEQFF. The chain uses TRBV30 and TRBJ2-1; a weak D match, TRBD2 (6 bases). The CDR3 has 15 amino acids. Per germline, CDR1 GTSNPN and CDR2 SVGIG (reference sequence). The V gene lost 0 bases and the J gene lost 6 bases, with 15 bases spanning the gap.

The V call is TRBV5-1, the J call TRBJ1-1; 7 bases fit TRBD1. Germline V CDR1 and CDR2: SGHRS, YFSETQ. V shed 4 bases, J shed 5 bases, and the junction held 8 bases outside the gene matches. This CDR3 is 14 amino acids long. CDR3 nucleotide sequence: TGCGCCAGCAGCACAGGTAGGGACAGTACTGAAGCTTTCTTT. Amino acids: CASSTGRDSTEAFF.